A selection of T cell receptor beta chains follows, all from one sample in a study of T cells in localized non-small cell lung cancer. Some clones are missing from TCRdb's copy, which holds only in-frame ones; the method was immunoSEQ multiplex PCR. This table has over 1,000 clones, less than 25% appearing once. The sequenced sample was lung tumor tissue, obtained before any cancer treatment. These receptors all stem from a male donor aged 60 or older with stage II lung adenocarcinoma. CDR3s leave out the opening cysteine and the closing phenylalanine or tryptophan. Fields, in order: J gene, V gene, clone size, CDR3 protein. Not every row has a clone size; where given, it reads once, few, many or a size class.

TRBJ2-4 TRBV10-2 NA ASSEGLAKNIQY
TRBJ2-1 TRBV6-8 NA ASILAAPIGVNEQF
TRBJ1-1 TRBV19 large ASRPTPKNTEAF
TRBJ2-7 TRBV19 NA ASTLKPEGVGEQY
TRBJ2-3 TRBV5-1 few ASSLAVDRNGDTQY
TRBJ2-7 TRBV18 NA ASSPRRDSLREQY
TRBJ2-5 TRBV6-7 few ASRQLGTQY
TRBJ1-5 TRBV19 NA ASRAYRRSNQPQH
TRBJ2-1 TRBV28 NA ASSLSGEGEQF
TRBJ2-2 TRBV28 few ASRTASTGELF
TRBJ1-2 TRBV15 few ATSRDRATTRGGYT